This T cell receptor beta chain was profiled in a study of identical twins. After template switching added a universal primer site, the resulting cDNA carried unique molecular identifiers. One entry per CDR3 protein results from TCRdb running MiXCR on the 5' RACE reads. The data contain a few hundred thousand distinct CDR3 sequences, about a fifth of them singletons. The source is a middle-aged man in good health. Sample: naive T cells sorted from blood.

For the CDR3, the DNA is TGTGCCACCAGCAGAGATCCGGGAGAGACCCAGTACTTC. This translates into CATSRDPGETQYF. The chain employs TRBV15 and TRBJ2-5; no clear D gene. Germline V CDR1 and CDR2: LNHNV, YYDKDF (reference sequence). The V end lost 0 bases, the J end lost 4 bases, and 6 bases lay between the germline ends. There are 13 residues in the CDR3.